The entry below describes one TCR beta chain. Its antigen is currently unknown. The sample comes from a study of early stage breast cancer tumors. Study in general: Around 10-fold was the mean read coverage per sample.

General study points: Comparing each tissue with blood distinguished tumor from normal in most of the 16 patients.

Sequencing used immunoSEQ multiplex PCR; TCRdb keeps in-frame clones, though not all of them. The repertoire holds fewer than 70,000 clones, with roughly 80% as singletons. The sequence derives from a person aged 40-50 years with breast cancer. What was sequenced was blood.

The CDR3 sequence: CATRTSGRLGGELFF. The CDR3 DNA reads TGTGCCACCCGTACTAGCGGGAGATTGGGCGGGGAGCTGTTTTTT. The chain uses TRBV19 and TRBJ2-2; TRBD2 matches at 11 bases. After removal of 10 bases from V and 7 bases from J, the junction contained 11 bases not matched to a gene. This CDR3 is 15 amino acids long. The germline gives CDR1 LNHDA, CDR2 SQIVND (reference sequence).